Sequencing of this TCR beta chain was carried out in a study of lymphopenia after photon versus proton radiotherapy. V dropped 5 bases and J dropped 2 bases, with 15 bases sitting between them. This CDR3 has 15 amino acids. Germline assignment: CDR1 PRHDT and CDR2 FYEKMQ (reference sequence). Repertoires were generated with immunoSEQ multiplex PCR, while TCRdb's copy carries only in-frame clones and drops some. This table holds about 55,000 clones, less than 85% found once. The TCR was taken from a man in his 60s with pancreatic cancer. The sequencing here drew on peripheral blood, taken from a patient treated with proton-based radiotherapy. The chain is built from TRBV13 and TRBJ2-5, with a weak D call TRBD2 (5 bases). The CDR3 DNA reads TGTGCCAGCAGCGCCTTATTAGCGAAACAAGAGACCCAGTACTTC. Encoded protein: CASSALLAKQETQYF.